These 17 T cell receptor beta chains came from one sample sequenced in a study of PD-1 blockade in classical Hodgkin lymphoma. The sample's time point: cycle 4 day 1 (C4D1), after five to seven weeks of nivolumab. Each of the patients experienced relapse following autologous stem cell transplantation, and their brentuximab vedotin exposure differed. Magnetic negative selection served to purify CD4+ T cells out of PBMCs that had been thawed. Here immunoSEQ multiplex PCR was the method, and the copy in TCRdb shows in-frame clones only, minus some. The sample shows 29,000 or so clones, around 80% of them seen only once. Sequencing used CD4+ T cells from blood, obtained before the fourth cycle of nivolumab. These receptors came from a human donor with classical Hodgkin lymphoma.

This CDR3 is CASSLGQEFNQPQHF. In DNA form, the CDR3 reads TGTGCCAGCAGCTTGGGACAGGAGTTTAATCAGCCCCAGCATTTT. The chain joins TRBV5-6 to TRBJ1-5; TRBD1 might be the D (6 bases). Trimming stripped 0 bases from V and 4 bases from J, with 11 bases between. The CDR3 loop spans 15 amino acids. CDR1 and CDR2 from the germline V gene are SGHDT and YYEEEE.

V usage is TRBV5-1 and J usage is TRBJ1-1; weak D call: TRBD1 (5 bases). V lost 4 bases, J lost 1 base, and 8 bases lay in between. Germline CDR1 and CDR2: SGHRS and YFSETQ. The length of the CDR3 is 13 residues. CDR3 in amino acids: CASSQTGNTEAFF. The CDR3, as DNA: TGCGCCAGCAGCCAAACAGGGAACACTGAAGCTTTCTTT.

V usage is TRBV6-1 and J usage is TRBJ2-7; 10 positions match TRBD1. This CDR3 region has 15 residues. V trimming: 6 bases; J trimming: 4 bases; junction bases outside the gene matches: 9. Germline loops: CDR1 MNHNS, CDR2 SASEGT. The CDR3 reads CASRLSGQGVYEQYF. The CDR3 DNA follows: TGTGCCAGCAGACTTTCCGGACAGGGGGTGTACGAGCAGTACTTC.

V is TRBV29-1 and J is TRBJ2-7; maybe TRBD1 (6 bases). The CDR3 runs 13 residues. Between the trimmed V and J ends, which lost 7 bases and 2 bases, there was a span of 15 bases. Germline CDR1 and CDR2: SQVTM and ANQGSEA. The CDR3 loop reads CSAQQGPPYEQYF. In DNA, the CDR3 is TGCAGCGCTCAACAGGGACCCCCCTACGAGCAGTACTTC.

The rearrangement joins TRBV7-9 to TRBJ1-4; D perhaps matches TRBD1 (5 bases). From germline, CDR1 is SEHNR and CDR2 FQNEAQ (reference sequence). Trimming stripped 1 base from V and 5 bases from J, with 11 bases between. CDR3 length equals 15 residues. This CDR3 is CASSLGGVGNEKLFF. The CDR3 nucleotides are TGTGCCAGCAGCTTAGGAGGGGTTGGGAATGAAAAACTGTTTTTT.

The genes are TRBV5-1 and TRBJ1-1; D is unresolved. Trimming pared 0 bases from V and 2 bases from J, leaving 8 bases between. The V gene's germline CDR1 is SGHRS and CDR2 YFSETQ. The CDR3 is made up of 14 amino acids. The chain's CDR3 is CASSLVSDNTEAFF. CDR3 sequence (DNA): TGCGCCAGCAGCTTGGTTTCGGACAACACTGAAGCTTTCTTT. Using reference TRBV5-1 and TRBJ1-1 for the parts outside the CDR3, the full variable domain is KAGVTQTPRYLIKTRGQQVTLSCSPISGHRSVSWYQQTPGQGLQFLFEYFSETQRNKGNFPGRFSGRQFSNSRSEMNVSTLELGDSALYLCASSLVSDNTEAFFGQGTRLTVV.

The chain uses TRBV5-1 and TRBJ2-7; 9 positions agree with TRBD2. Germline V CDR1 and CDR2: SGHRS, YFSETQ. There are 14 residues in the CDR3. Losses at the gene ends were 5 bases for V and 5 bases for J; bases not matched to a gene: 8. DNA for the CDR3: TGCGCCAGCAGACGTCAAGCGGGGGGTGACGAGCAGTACTTC. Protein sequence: CASRRQAGGDEQYF. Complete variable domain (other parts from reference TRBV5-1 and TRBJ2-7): KAGVTQTPRYLIKTRGQQVTLSCSPISGHRSVSWYQQTPGQGLQFLFEYFSETQRNKGNFPGRFSGRQFSNSRSEMNVSTLELGDSALYLCASRRQAGGDEQYFGPGTRLTVT.

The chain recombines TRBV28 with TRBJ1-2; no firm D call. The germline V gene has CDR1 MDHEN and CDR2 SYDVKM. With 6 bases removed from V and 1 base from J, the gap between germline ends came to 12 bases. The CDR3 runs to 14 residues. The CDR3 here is CASRPDPNNYGYTF. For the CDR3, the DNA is TGTGCCAGCAGACCAGACCCCAATAACTATGGCTACACCTTC.

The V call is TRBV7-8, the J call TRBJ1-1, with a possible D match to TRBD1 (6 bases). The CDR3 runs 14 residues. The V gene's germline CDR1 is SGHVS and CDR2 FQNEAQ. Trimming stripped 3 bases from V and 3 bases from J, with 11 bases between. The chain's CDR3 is CASSFLGGDTEAFF. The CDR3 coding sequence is TGTGCCAGCAGCTTCCTAGGGGGGGACACTGAAGCTTTCTTT.

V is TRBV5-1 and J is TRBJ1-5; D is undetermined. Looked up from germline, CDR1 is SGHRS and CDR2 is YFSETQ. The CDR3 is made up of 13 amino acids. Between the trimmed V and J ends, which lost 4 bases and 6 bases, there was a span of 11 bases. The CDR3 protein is CASSPDVGQPQHF. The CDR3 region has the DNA TGCGCCAGCAGCCCCGACGTGGGTCAGCCCCAGCATTTT. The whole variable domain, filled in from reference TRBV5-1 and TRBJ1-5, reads KAGVTQTPRYLIKTRGQQVTLSCSPISGHRSVSWYQQTPGQGLQFLFEYFSETQRNKGNFPGRFSGRQFSNSRSEMNVSTLELGDSALYLCASSPDVGQPQHFGDGTRLSIL.

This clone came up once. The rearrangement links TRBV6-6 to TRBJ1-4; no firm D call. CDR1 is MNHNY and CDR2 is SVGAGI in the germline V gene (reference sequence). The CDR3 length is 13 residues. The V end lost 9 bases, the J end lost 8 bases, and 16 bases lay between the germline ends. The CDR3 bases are TGTGCCAGTATCCGGCAGTTGGAAGAAAAACTGTTTTTT. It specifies CASIRQLEEKLFF.

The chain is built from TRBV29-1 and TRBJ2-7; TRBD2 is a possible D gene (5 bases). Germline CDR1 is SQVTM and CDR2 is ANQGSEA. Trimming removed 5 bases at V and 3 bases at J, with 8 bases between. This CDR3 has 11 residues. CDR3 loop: CSVLGSYEQYF. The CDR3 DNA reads TGCAGCGTTTTAGGGAGCTACGAGCAGTACTTC.

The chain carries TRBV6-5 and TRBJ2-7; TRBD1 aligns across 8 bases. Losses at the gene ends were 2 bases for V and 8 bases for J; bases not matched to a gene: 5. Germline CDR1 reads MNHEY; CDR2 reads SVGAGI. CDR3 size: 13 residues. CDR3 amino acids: CASSYEDRGKQYF. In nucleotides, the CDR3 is TGTGCCAGCAGTTACGAAGACAGGGGCAAGCAGTACTTC.

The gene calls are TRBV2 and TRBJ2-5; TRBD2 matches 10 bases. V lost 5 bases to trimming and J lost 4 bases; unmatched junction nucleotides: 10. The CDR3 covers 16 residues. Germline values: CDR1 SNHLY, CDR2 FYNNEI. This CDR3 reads CASSPFSGGTGETQYF. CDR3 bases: TGTGCCAGCAGTCCATTTAGCGGGGGGACGGGAGAGACCCAGTACTTC.

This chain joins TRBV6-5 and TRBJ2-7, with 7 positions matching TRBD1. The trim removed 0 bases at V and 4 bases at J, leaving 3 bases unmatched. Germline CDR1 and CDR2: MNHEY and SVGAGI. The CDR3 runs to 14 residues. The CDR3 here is CASSYSRQGYEQYF. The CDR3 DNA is TGTGCCAGCAGTTACTCGAGACAGGGATACGAGCAGTACTTC.

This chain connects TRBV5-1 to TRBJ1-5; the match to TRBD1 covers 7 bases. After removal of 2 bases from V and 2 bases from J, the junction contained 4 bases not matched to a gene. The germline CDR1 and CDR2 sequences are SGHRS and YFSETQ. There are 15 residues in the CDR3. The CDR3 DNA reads TGCGCCAGCAGCTTCGACGGACAGGGCAATCAGCCCCAGCATTTT. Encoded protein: CASSFDGQGNQPQHF. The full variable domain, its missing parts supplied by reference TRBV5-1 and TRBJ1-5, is KAGVTQTPRYLIKTRGQQVTLSCSPISGHRSVSWYQQTPGQGLQFLFEYFSETQRNKGNFPGRFSGRQFSNSRSEMNVSTLELGDSALYLCASSFDGQGNQPQHFGDGTRLSIL.

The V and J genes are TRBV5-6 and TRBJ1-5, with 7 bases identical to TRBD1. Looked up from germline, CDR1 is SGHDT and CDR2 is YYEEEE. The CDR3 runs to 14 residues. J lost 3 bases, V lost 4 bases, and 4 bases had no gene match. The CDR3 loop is CASSVTGNNQPQHF. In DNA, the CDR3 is TGTGCCAGCAGCGTGACAGGGAACAATCAGCCCCAGCATTTT.